This TCR beta chain stems from a study of blood T cells in healthy people across ages. Findings and caveats of the study: Diversity of TCR beta per million T cells declined in a roughly linear way with age. From one million sequenced T cells, diversity estimates were lower bounds. Among long-lived donors, naive CD4+ cells were more numerous and diversity higher than in aged donors.

Looked up from germline, CDR1 is LGHNA and CDR2 is YSLEER. The trim removed 1 base at V and 3 bases at J, leaving 5 bases unmatched. This CDR3 region has 15 residues. A second PCR of 7 to 11 cycles used a sample-barcoded 5' primer and a J-beta primer mix. TCRdb analysed the 5' RACE reads with MiXCR anew, one entry per CDR3 protein. The sample holds hundreds of thousands of distinct CDR3 sequences, roughly 44% seen once. This clonotype was picked up a small number of times. Its target is not known. Donors gave around 10 milliliters of peripheral blood apiece. Sequences were obtained from blood. The chain has TRBV4-3 and TRBJ1-1, with 7 bases matching TRBD1. The source of this sequence is a man in his fifties or sixties in good health. The CDR3 DNA follows: TGCGCCAGCAGCCAAGGCAGGGGGTGGGACACTGAAGCTTTCTTT. Its protein product is CASSQGRGWDTEAFF.